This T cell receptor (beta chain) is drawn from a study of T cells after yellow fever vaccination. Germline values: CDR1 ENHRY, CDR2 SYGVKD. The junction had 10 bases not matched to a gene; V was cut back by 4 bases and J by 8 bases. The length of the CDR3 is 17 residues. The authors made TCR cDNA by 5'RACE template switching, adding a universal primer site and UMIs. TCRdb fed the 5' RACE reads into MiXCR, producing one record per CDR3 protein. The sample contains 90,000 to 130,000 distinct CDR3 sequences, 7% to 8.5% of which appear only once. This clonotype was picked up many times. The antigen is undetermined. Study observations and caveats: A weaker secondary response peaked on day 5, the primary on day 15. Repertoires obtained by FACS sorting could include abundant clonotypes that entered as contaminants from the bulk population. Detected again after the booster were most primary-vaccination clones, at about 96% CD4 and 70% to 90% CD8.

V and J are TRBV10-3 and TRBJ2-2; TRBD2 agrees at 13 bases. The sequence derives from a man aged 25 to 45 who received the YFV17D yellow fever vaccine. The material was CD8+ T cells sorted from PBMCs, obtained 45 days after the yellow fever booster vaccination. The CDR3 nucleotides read TGTGCCATCAGTGGTGGGACTAGCGGGGATTGGAGAGGGGAGCTGTTTTTT. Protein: CAISGGTSGDWRGELFF.